This is a list of T cell receptor beta chains from one sample in a study of spatial heterogeneity in lung cancer. TCRdb re-called the 5' RACE reads through MiXCR, storing one row per CDR3 protein. This sample has 7,000 to 10,000 distinct CDR3 sequences; 2.9% occur once, and the top ten carry about an eighth. The sequenced sample was lung tumor tissue, obtained at surgery. The receptors originated from a male donor with early-stage non-small cell lung cancer. The CDR3 runs from the conserved cysteine through the conserved F or W. Fields, in order: CDR3 protein, CDR3 DNA, J gene, V gene, D gene, clone size. A D gene is named only where the DNA matches it firmly. Not every row has a clone size; where given, it reads once, few, many or a size class.

cdr3_aa: CAWRGREGIHEQYF
cdr3_nt: TGTGCCTGGAGAGGACGCGAAGGGATCCACGAGCAGTACTTC
j_call: TRBJ2-7
v_call: TRBV30
d_call: .
clone_size: many

cdr3_aa: CASSLGRGPQHF
cdr3_nt: TGTGCCAGCAGCCTAGGGAGGGGGCCCCAGCATTTT
j_call: TRBJ1-5
v_call: TRBV7-6
d_call: .
clone_size: .

cdr3_aa: CATSERTSGEQFF
cdr3_nt: TGTGCCACCAGTGAAAGGACTAGCGGTGAGCAGTTCTTC
j_call: TRBJ2-1
v_call: TRBV24-1
d_call: TRBD2
clone_size: many

cdr3_aa: CASSPRDRSFNQPQHF
cdr3_nt: TGTGCCAGCAGCCCTAGAGACAGAAGCTTCAATCAGCCCCAGCATTTT
j_call: TRBJ1-5
v_call: TRBV7-8
d_call: .
clone_size: many

cdr3_aa: CASRGGTGRNQPQHF
cdr3_nt: TGTGCCAGCAGGGGGGGGACAGGTAGAAATCAGCCCCAGCATTTT
j_call: TRBJ1-5
v_call: TRBV12-3/TRBV12-4
d_call: TRBD1
clone_size: medium-sized

cdr3_aa: CASSLVPNTEAFF
cdr3_nt: TGTGCCAGCAGTCTCGTTCCGAACACTGAAGCTTTCTTT
j_call: TRBJ1-1
v_call: TRBV6-2/TRBV6-3
d_call: .
clone_size: medium-sized

cdr3_aa: CASSDQYRGVSNQPQHF
cdr3_nt: TGTGCCAGCAGTGATCAGTACAGGGGGGTAAGCAATCAGCCCCAGCATTTT
j_call: TRBJ1-5
v_call: TRBV2
d_call: TRBD1
clone_size: medium-sized

cdr3_aa: CSASPDRSGRTDTQYF
cdr3_nt: TGCAGTGCTAGTCCGGACCGTTCAGGGAGGACAGATACGCAGTATTTT
j_call: TRBJ2-3
v_call: TRBV20-1
d_call: .
clone_size: .

cdr3_aa: CSVAWDRVYNEQFF
cdr3_nt: TGCAGCGTTGCATGGGACAGGGTTTACAATGAGCAGTTCTTC
j_call: TRBJ2-1
v_call: TRBV29-1
d_call: TRBD1
clone_size: many

cdr3_aa: CASSSPRTGTNEKLFF
cdr3_nt: TGTGCCAGCTCATCCCCTCGGACAGGGACGAATGAAAAACTGTTTTTT
j_call: TRBJ1-4
v_call: TRBV18
d_call: TRBD1
clone_size: many

cdr3_aa: CASSWLRVTYEQYF
cdr3_nt: TGTGCCAGCAGTTGGTTGAGGGTTACCTACGAGCAGTACTTC
j_call: TRBJ2-7
v_call: TRBV6-2/TRBV6-3
d_call: .
clone_size: many

cdr3_aa: CASSQDTYQETQYF
cdr3_nt: TGCGCCAGCAGCCAGGACACCTATCAGGAGACCCAGTACTTC
j_call: TRBJ2-5
v_call: TRBV4-3
d_call: .
clone_size: many

cdr3_aa: CASSGLAFTDTQYF
cdr3_nt: TGTGCCAGCAGCGGACTAGCTTTTACAGATACGCAGTATTTT
j_call: TRBJ2-3
v_call: TRBV6-5
d_call: TRBD2
clone_size: medium-sized

cdr3_aa: CASSPPTLRDEQYF
cdr3_nt: TGTGCCAGCTCACCACCAACCCTACGGGACGAGCAGTACTTC
j_call: TRBJ2-7
v_call: TRBV18
d_call: .
clone_size: many

cdr3_aa: CSARDRSSGGLDTQYF
cdr3_nt: TGCAGTGCTAGAGATCGGTCTAGCGGGGGGTTAGATACGCAGTATTTT
j_call: TRBJ2-3
v_call: TRBV20-1
d_call: TRBD2
clone_size: many

cdr3_aa: CASSSLLHRTGQALHF
cdr3_nt: TGTGCCAGCAGTTCCCTACTCCACCGGACAGGGCAGGCCCTCCACTTT
j_call: TRBJ1-6
v_call: TRBV28
d_call: TRBD1
clone_size: many

cdr3_aa: CSARDAGTYNTGELFF
cdr3_nt: TGCAGTGCTAGAGATGCTGGAACATACAACACCGGGGAGCTGTTTTTT
j_call: TRBJ2-2
v_call: TRBV20-1
d_call: .
clone_size: many

cdr3_aa: CASSEGWSEQFF
cdr3_nt: TGCGCCAGCAGCGAGGGGTGGAGTGAGCAGTTCTTC
j_call: TRBJ2-1
v_call: TRBV4-1
d_call: .
clone_size: medium-sized

cdr3_aa: CSASWGTGTQPQHF
cdr3_nt: TGCAGTGCTAGTTGGGGGACAGGGACTCAGCCCCAGCATTTT
j_call: TRBJ1-5
v_call: TRBV20-1
d_call: TRBD1
clone_size: many

cdr3_aa: CASSLGQGYNEQFF
cdr3_nt: TGTGCCAGCAGCTTAGGACAGGGGTACAATGAGCAGTTCTTC
j_call: TRBJ2-1
v_call: TRBV11-1
d_call: TRBD1
clone_size: many

cdr3_aa: CASSYSNDRASEAFF
cdr3_nt: TGTGCCAGCAGTTACTCAAATGACAGGGCCTCTGAAGCTTTCTTT
j_call: TRBJ1-1
v_call: TRBV6-2/TRBV6-3
d_call: TRBD1
clone_size: many

cdr3_aa: CASSYPEQFF
cdr3_nt: TGTGCCAGCAGTTACCCGGAGCAGTTCTTC
j_call: TRBJ2-1
v_call: TRBV27
d_call: .
clone_size: many

cdr3_aa: CASSQGTSGGYETQYF
cdr3_nt: TGTGCCAGCAGCCAAGGGACTAGCGGGGGATATGAGACCCAGTACTTC
j_call: TRBJ2-5
v_call: TRBV3-1
d_call: TRBD2
clone_size: medium-sized

cdr3_aa: CASSQAGAMNTEAFF
cdr3_nt: TGTGCCAGCAGCCAGGCGGGGGCTATGAACACTGAAGCTTTCTTT
j_call: TRBJ1-1
v_call: TRBV7-2
d_call: .
clone_size: medium-sized

cdr3_aa: CASSHHRRGQGGESYTF
cdr3_nt: TGTGCCAGCAGCCACCATCGCCGGGGACAGGGCGGGGAGTCCTACACCTTC
j_call: TRBJ1-2
v_call: TRBV3-1
d_call: TRBD1
clone_size: many

cdr3_aa: CASSQWTDTQYF
cdr3_nt: TGTGCCAGCAGCCAGTGGACAGATACGCAGTATTTT
j_call: TRBJ2-3
v_call: TRBV7-9
d_call: .
clone_size: many

cdr3_aa: CASSYGVNEQFF
cdr3_nt: TGTGCCAGCAGTTACGGGGTCAATGAGCAGTTCTTC
j_call: TRBJ2-1
v_call: TRBV11-2
d_call: .
clone_size: many